Shown below are 14 T cell receptor beta chains from a single sample sequenced in a study of read filtering for tumor transcriptome and immune sequencing. From roughly 390 ng of RNA, a library with molecular barcoded alpha/delta and beta/gamma adaptors was made. TCRdb redid the calling of the reads with MiXCR, one entry per CDR3 protein. The sample includes over 45,000 distinct CDR3 sequences, under 25% of them seen just once. What was sequenced was a population of CD138-negative cells sorted from bone marrow. The receptors shown here come from a donor aged 40 or over with multiple myeloma.

This clonotype was picked up a small number of times. The CDR3 reads CASSLAGLSTDTQYF. CDR3 DNA sequence: TGTGCCAGCAGTTTAGCGGGACTCAGCACAGATACGCAGTATTTT. The rearrangement links TRBV12-3 or TRBV12-4 to TRBJ2-3; D is possibly TRBD2 (6 bases). The V end lost 0 bases, the J end lost 0 bases, and 7 bases lay between the germline ends. CDR3 length: 15 residues.

With respect to this clonotype: This clone may be a read error of a much larger clone one base away. The CDR3 sequence is CVSKAAGLETQYF. The CDR3 DNA is TGTGTCAGCAAAGCAGCGGGGTTGGAGACCCAGTACTTC. The chain employs TRBV6-2 or TRBV6-3 and TRBJ2-5; 7 nucleotides agree with TRBD2. This CDR3 is built from 13 residues. Germline V gene lookup returns CDR1 MNHEY and CDR2 SVGEGT.

This clonotype appeared a few times. J is TRBJ2-5 and V is TRBV28; TRBD2 matches at 10 bases. J was trimmed by 2 bases and V by 3 bases; bases with no gene match: 15. Germline V lookup: CDR1 MDHEN, CDR2 SYDVKM. CDR3 length: 19 residues. The CDR3 nucleotides read TGTGCCAGCAGTTTTCCTCGGACTCCTAGCGGGAGTCGGCAAGAGACCCAGTACTTC. Translated, it gives CASSFPRTPSGSRQETQYF.

This clonotype occurred many times. The DNA for the CDR3 is TGCAGTGCCCCCGCCGCTAGCGGGGGGGCTTGGGAGACCCAGTACTTC. It encodes CSAPAASGGAWETQYF. The chain links TRBV20-1 to TRBJ2-5, with 12 bases aligning to TRBD2. Germline V lookup: CDR1 DFQATT, CDR2 SNEGSKA (reference sequence). Trimming took 6 bases from V and 5 from J; bases not matched to a gene: 13. The CDR3 sequence is 16 residues long.

The sample holds many counts of this clonotype. The rearrangement links TRBV18 to TRBJ2-2; D remains unclear. The V gene lost 3 bases and the J gene lost 0 bases, with 11 bases spanning the gap. Germline V CDR1 and CDR2: KGHSH, LQKENI. This CDR3 contains 16 residues. This CDR3 reads CASSPRRASNTGELFF. In DNA form, the CDR3 reads TGTGCCAGCTCACCCCGTAGGGCATCGAACACCGGGGAGCTGTTTTTT.

This clonotype was seen at least ten times. The chain links TRBV6-5 to TRBJ2-5, with D possibly being TRBD1 or TRBD2 (5 bases each). Germline V CDR1 and CDR2: MNHEY, SVGAGI. The CDR3 spans 15 residues. Trimming left V 7 bases short and J 0 bases short, with 15 bases between. DNA for the CDR3: TGTGCCAGCATGGGGCTGCGAGCGGACCAAGAGACCCAGTACTTC. Protein: CASMGLRADQETQYF.

This clonotype appeared many times. The chain is built from TRBV27 and TRBJ1-5, with TRBD1 identical over 8 bases. This CDR3 is built from 15 residues. Losses at the gene ends were 6 bases for V and 1 base for J; bases not matched to a gene: 5. Germline V CDR1 and CDR2: MNHEY, SMNVEV (reference sequence). The CDR3 here is CASSPQGVSNQPQHF. CDR3 in DNA: TGTGCCAGCAGCCCACAGGGGGTCAGCAATCAGCCCCAGCATTTT.

This clonotype appeared many times. The V and J genes are TRBV20-1 and TRBJ2-3; no clear D. The CDR3 has 13 amino acids. CDR1 is DFQATT and CDR2 is SNEGSKA in the germline V gene (reference sequence). Deletions cut 3 bases from V and 4 bases from J, with 11 bases between. The CDR3 nucleotides are TGCAGTGCTAGGCGCCGGTCTGCAGATACGCAGTATTTT. It codes for CSARRRSADTQYF.

This clonotype was seen at least ten times. This sequence joins TRBV5-1 and TRBJ2-3, with D unresolved. The CDR3 runs to 15 residues. Per germline, CDR1 SGHRS and CDR2 YFSETQ. Trimming left V 0 bases short and J 0 bases short, with 8 bases between. DNA for the CDR3: TGCGCCAGCAGCTTGGGTGGTGTTAGCACAGATACGCAGTATTTT. It yields the protein CASSLGGVSTDTQYF.

This clonotype was seen repeatedly, ten times or more. The chain carries TRBV4-1 and TRBJ1-1; unclear D gene. The CDR3 runs to 15 residues. Germline lookup yields CDR1 MGHRA and CDR2 YSYEKL. Trimming removed 1 base at V and 1 base at J, with 10 bases between. The CDR3 sequence is CASSQALESNTEAFF. CDR3 DNA sequence: TGCGCCAGCAGCCAAGCGTTAGAGTCGAACACTGAAGCTTTCTTT.

There are a few counts of this clonotype. The chain combines TRBV7-2 with TRBJ2-3; a weak D match, TRBD2 (5 bases). This CDR3 is built from 15 residues. V was trimmed by 0 bases and J by 5 bases, leaving 12 bases between them. Germline assignment: CDR1 SGHTA and CDR2 FQGNSA. The CDR3 sequence is CASSLAIGKGDTQYF. Written as DNA, the CDR3 is TGTGCCAGCAGCTTAGCGATCGGGAAAGGAGATACGCAGTATTTT.

This clonotype was seen a few times. The V call is TRBV19, the J call TRBJ2-3, with 11 bases fitting TRBD2. The J segment lost 0 bases and the V segment lost 4 bases, leaving 9 bases of the junction unmatched. Germline lookup yields CDR1 LNHDA and CDR2 SQIVND (reference sequence). This CDR3 contains 18 residues. The CDR3 coding sequence is TGTGCCAGTAGTACCTCTGCTAGCGGGGGGCCTAGCACAGATACGCAGTATTTT. It yields the protein CASSTSASGGPSTDTQYF. The whole variable domain, filled in from reference TRBV19 and TRBJ2-3, reads DGGITQSPKYLFRKEGQNVTLSCEQNLNHDAMYWYRQDPGQGLRLIYYSQIVNDFQKGDIAEGYSVSREKKESFPLTVTSAQKNPTAFYLCASSTSASGGPSTDTQYFGPGTRLTVL.

A remark on this clonotype: A much larger clone lies a single base off, so this may be a read error. The rearrangement links TRBV29-1 to TRBJ2-3; maybe TRBD1 (6 bases). The DNA end is more similar to TRBJ1-5, so the J call may be wrong. CDR3 length equals 12 residues. Germline assignment: CDR1 SQVTM and CDR2 ANQGSEA. Here the CDR3 reads CSGLTWTDTQHF. The CDR3 DNA reads TGCAGCGGTCTAACATGGACAGATACGCAGCATTTT.

Concerning this clonotype itself: Since a far larger clone is one base different, this is likely a read error. This chain links TRBV6-5 with TRBJ2-7; TRBD1 aligns across 8 bases. This CDR3 contains 15 residues. The germline V gene encodes CDR1 MNHEY and CDR2 SVGAGI. The ends lost 8 bases at V and 6 bases at J; junction bases unmatched: 15. CDR3 sequence: CASGSGQGLRSEQYF. In DNA, the CDR3 is TGTGCCAGCGGTTCTGGACAGGGCCTCCGCTCCGAGCAGTACTTC.